This record concerns one TCR beta chain sequence. The antigen remains unidentified. Time point meaning: baseline pretreatment blood. The treatment: 15 Gy SBRT to primary tumor, nephrectomy 4 weeks later. Radiation-treated patients gave blood at baseline, week 2 and week 4. Clones were sequenced by immunoSEQ multiplex PCR, and TCRdb holds only the in-frame ones, with some missing. Altogether 130,000 or so clones are present, around four fifths being singletons, with the ten largest covering under 30%. This record comes from a study of radiation and T cells in renal cell carcinoma. Study results and limitations: Without pretreatment biopsies, baseline tumor clonotype presence was undetermined.

V lost 4 bases to trimming and J lost 3 bases, with 19 bases between them. The V gene's germline CDR1 is SGHRS and CDR2 YFSETQ. This CDR3 has 16 residues. The chain couples TRBV5-1 to TRBJ1-1; no clear D gene. The sequence was collected from a woman aged 50 to 60 with renal cell carcinoma. This specimen consisted of blood, obtained from a patient whose treatment included radiotherapy and nephrectomy. CDR3 nucleotides: TGCGCCAGCAGCCGTTTATCCCCGGGAAGGGACACTGAAGCTTTCTTT. Translated, it gives CASSRLSPGRDTEAFF.